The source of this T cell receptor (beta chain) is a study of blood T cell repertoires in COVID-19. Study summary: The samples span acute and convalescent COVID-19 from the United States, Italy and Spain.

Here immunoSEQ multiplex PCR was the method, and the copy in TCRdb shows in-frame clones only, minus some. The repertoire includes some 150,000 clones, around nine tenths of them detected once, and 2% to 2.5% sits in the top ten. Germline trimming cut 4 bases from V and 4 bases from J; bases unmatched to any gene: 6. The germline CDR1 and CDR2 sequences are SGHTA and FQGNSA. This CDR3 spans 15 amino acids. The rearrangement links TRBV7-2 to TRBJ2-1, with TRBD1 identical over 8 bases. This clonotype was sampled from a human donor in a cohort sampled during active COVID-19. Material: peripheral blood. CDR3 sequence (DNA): TGTGCCAGCAGCTCAGACAGGGGATTATACAATGAGCAGTTCTTC. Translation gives CASSSDRGLYNEQFF.